The rows below give T cell receptor beta chains drawn from one sample of a study of graft-versus-host responses after intestinal transplantation. Antigens for these TCRs are unknown. TCRdb keeps only in-frame clones here, not all; method: immunoSEQ multiplex PCR. Altogether approximately 90,000 clones are present, roughly 92% being singletons, with the ten largest covering approximately 0.4%. Sequencing was performed on unstimulated CD8+ T cells sorted from spleen or lymph node cells, taken before transplant. The receptors were gathered from a human donor who was the organ donor for an intestinal transplant. CDR3s include the opening cysteine and the closing phenylalanine or tryptophan. Each record gives: V gene, J gene, CDR3 protein.

TRBV12-2	TRBJ2-1	CASRITAQGWGEQFF
TRBV5-4	-	CASSFGASYEQYF
TRBV2	TRBJ2-3	CASTRDTQYF
TRBV19	TRBJ2-7	CASSISGGVEQYF
TRBV5-8	TRBJ2-7	CASSPRGGERSSYEQYF
TRBV6-1	TRBJ1-2	CAIPGGVGYTF
TRBV7-2	TRBJ1-5	CASSLALWAQPQHF
TRBV4-1	TRBJ2-3	CASSQGGSTQYF
TRBV9	TRBJ2-3	CASSPASGGAGDTQYF
TRBV7-6	TRBJ2-1	CASSPTGDGSYNEQFF
TRBV11-2	TRBJ2-7	CASSESGTTYEQYF
TRBV4-3	TRBJ2-1	CASSQDTLIGAEQFF
TRBV11-2	TRBJ2-7	CASSLAGTGVLYEQYF
TRBV5-4	TRBJ2-7	CASSGGTVGSSYEQYF
TRBV29-1	TRBJ2-1	CSVVPPGHNEQFF
TRBV7-2	TRBJ1-2	CASSSGLLYYGYTF
TRBV7-9	TRBJ2-7	CASSLVAQHEQYF
TRBV7-9	TRBJ2-7	CASSWDRDYEQYF
TRBV4-2	TRBJ1-2	CASSQGTGFVF
TRBV6-1	TRBJ1-5	CASSDRDRGNQPQHF
TRBV28	TRBJ1-5	CASSFVQPQHF
TRBV9	TRBJ2-3	CASSVGHGNTDTQYF
TRBV9	TRBJ1-6	CASSGGGGPRSPLHF
TRBV7-3	TRBJ2-1	CASSASGVSSYNEQFF
TRBV7-2	TRBJ2-4	CASSLWGLAGMVAKNIQYF
TRBV5-8	TRBJ2-1	CASSPFEQFF
TRBV7-9	TRBJ1-4	CASSLGQPEATNEKLFF